A selection of T cell receptor beta chains follows, all from one sample in a study of CD8 T cells in ankylosing spondylitis. TCRdb re-analysed the 5' RACE reads in MiXCR, keeping a single row per CDR3 protein. The sample includes more than 250,000 distinct CDR3 sequences, more than 9% of them seen just once. The source material was blood, either unsorted or a sorted T cell fraction (not recorded which). Receptors originate from a female donor with ankylosing spondylitis or in good health (not recorded which). Each CDR3 is given with its conserved first and last residue. The D gene is left open where the match is weak. Clone size is shown for a subset of rows, as once, few, many or a class of expanded clone.

. TRBJ1-4 many TRBV5-5 TGTGCCAGCAGCTTGGCAACTAATGAAAAACTGTTTTTT CASSLATNEKLFF
. TRBJ2-7 many TRBV5-6 TGTGCCAGCAGCTTGGCCAGATCCCGCTACGAGCAGTACTTC CASSLARSRYEQYF
. TRBJ2-1 . TRBV3-1 TGTGCCAGCAGCCCGGACAGATACAATGAGCAGTTCTTC CASSPDRYNEQFF
. TRBJ1-3 . TRBV5-1 TGCGCCAGCCACAAGGGGGATACTGGAAACACCATATATTTT CASHKGDTGNTIYF
. TRBJ2-3 few TRBV20-1 TGCAGCGCTATCGGGACAACTAACACAGATACGCAGTATTTT CSAIGTTNTDTQYF
. TRBJ1-4 few TRBV18 TGTGCCAGCTCACTCCGGGCCCTAAGGACTAATGAAAAACTGTTTTTT CASSLRALRTNEKLFF
. TRBJ1-3 few TRBV5-1 TGCGCCAGCAGCTTTTTTTCCGGAAACACCATATATTTT CASSFFSGNTIYF
. TRBJ2-7 many TRBV6-6 TGTGCCAGCAGTTCCCCAAAGGGCGAGCAGTACTTC CASSSPKGEQYF
. TRBJ2-3 many TRBV29-1 TGCAGCCCTAGGATGGGCACAGATACGCAGTATTTT CSPRMGTDTQYF
. TRBJ2-7 . TRBV19 TGTGCTAGAGGGGTCTCCTACGAGCAGTACTTC CARGVSYEQYF
TRBD1 TRBJ2-7 many TRBV20-1 TGCAGTGCGCAAGAAATTGGACAGGGGGCCGGAGAGCAGTACTTC CSAQEIGQGAGEQYF
. TRBJ1-2 many TRBV28 TGTGCCAGCAGTACGTTCCGGGGCTACACCTTC CASSTFRGYTF
. TRBJ1-1 many TRBV12-3/TRBV12-4 TGTGCCAGCAGTTTTTCGGCGAACACTGAAGCTTTCTTT CASSFSANTEAFF
. TRBJ2-7 many TRBV6-1 TGTGCCAGCGTCGGGGACGGCGCCTACGAGCAGTACTTC CASVGDGAYEQYF
. TRBJ2-3 . TRBV5-5 TGTGCCAGCAGCTTGGCCCTTGGCGGACTTAGCACAGATACGCAGTATTTT CASSLALGGLSTDTQYF
TRBD1 TRBJ1-2 many TRBV28 TGTGCCAGCAGTACGACTTCTACAGGGGGAGGCTACACCTTC CASSTTSTGGGYTF
. TRBJ2-1 few TRBV28 TGTGCCAGCAGTTTACCTAGCGGAGGGGGTGAGCAGTTCTTC CASSLPSGGGEQFF
TRBD1 TRBJ1-2 many TRBV20-1 TGCAGTGCTCCCCCCAGGGGGAGAGGCTATGGCTACACCTTC CSAPPRGRGYGYTF
TRBD1 TRBJ1-3 many TRBV20-1 TGCAGTGCTAGAGTACAGGGGGCGCTAGGAAACACCATATATTTT CSARVQGALGNTIYF
. TRBJ1-5 many TRBV10-3 TGTGCCATCAGTGAGGGAAGGGCCAATAGCAATCAGCCCCAGCATTTT CAISEGRANSNQPQHF
. TRBJ2-3 . TRBV7-2 TGTGCCAGCAGCTTAGGCTTCGCAGATACACAGTATTTT CASSLGFADTQYF
. TRBJ1-1 many TRBV20-1 TGCAGTGCCAACTCTGCGCAGACTGGGAACACTGAAGCTTTCTTT CSANSAQTGNTEAFF
TRBD2 TRBJ2-1 many TRBV6-1 TGTGCCAGCAGTGAGGGGGGACTACCTCATTGGGAGTACAATGAGCAGTTCTTC CASSEGGLPHWEYNEQFF
. TRBJ1-5 many TRBV2 TGTGCCAGCACGGGGGATAGCAATCAGCCCCAGCATTTT CASTGDSNQPQHF
. TRBJ2-1 many TRBV9 TGTGCCAGCAGCGTAGGTGATAGCGGCAATGAGCAGTTCTTC CASSVGDSGNEQFF
. TRBJ1-1 few TRBV12-3/TRBV12-4 TGTGCCAGCAGTTTAACAACGACTAGGAACACTGAAGCTTTCTTT CASSLTTTRNTEAFF
TRBD1 TRBJ1-2 many TRBV5-6 TGTGCCAGCAGCCGCTGGGACAGGGACTATGGCTACACCTTC CASSRWDRDYGYTF
. TRBJ2-1 many TRBV20-1 TGCAGTGCTACTCAACGGGGAGATCCTCGTCGGAATGAGCAGTTCTTC CSATQRGDPRRNEQFF
. TRBJ2-7 many TRBV20-1 TGCAGTGCTAAAGTTGACCTGAGCTCCTACGAGCAGTACTTC CSAKVDLSSYEQYF
TRBD1 TRBJ2-7 . TRBV27 TGTGCCACCCAGGACAGGGGGTACGGATCGGTTACCTACGAGCAGTACTTC CATQDRGYGSVTYEQYF
TRBD2 TRBJ2-7 many TRBV3-1 TGTGCCAGCAGTCTTAAGCGGGGCCCCTACGAGCAGTACTTC CASSLKRGPYEQYF